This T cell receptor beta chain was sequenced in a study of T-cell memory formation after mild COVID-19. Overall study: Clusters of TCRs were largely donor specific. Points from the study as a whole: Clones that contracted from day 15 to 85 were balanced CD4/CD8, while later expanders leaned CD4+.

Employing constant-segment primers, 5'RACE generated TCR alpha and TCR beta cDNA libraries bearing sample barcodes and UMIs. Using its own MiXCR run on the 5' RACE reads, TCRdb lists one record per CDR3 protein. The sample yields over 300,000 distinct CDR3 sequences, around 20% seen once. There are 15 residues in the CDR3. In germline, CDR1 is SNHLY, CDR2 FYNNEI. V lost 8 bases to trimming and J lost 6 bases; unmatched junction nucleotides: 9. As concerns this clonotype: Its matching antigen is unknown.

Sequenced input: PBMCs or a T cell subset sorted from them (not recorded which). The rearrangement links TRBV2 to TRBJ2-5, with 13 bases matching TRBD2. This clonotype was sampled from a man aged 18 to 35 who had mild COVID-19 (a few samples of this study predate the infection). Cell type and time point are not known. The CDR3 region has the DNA TGTGCCAGCCTAAAACTAGCGGGGGGGCCAAAGACCCAGTACTTC. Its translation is CASLKLAGGPKTQYF.